This T cell receptor (beta chain) appears in the sequencing data of a study of cytomegalovirus exposure and HLA in healthy donors. Across the whole study: Unique TCRs from HLA-typed donors, around 93 million of them, were held in an early data release.

V lost 4 bases to trimming and J lost 5 bases; unmatched junction nucleotides: 6. The CDR3 has 14 amino acids. CDR1 and CDR2 (germline): SEHNR, FQNEAQ (reference sequence). The PCR ran on 60 Vbeta and 13 Jbeta primers. The table came from immunoSEQ multiplex PCR; TCRdb's copy has only in-frame clones and leaves some out. The table lists about 200,000 clones, 65% to 85% of them singletons. Material: PBMCs. The V and J genes are TRBV7-9 and TRBJ2-5; TRBD1 aligns across 8 bases. The sequence was collected from a man aged 50 or older in good health and CMV-seronegative. CDR3 residues: CASSYDRGGETQYF. In DNA form, the CDR3 reads TGTGCCAGCAGCTATGACAGGGGCGGGGAGACCCAGTACTTC.